One sample yielded the 9 T cell receptor beta chains listed below, sequenced in a study of PD-1 blockade in classical Hodgkin lymphoma. The time point here: cycle 4 day 1 (C4D1), after 5 to 7 weeks of nivolumab. Each patient relapsed following autologous stem cell transplantation, and prior brentuximab vedotin exposure differed. The table came from immunoSEQ multiplex PCR; TCRdb's copy has only in-frame clones and leaves some out. The sample lists 25,000 to 35,000 clones; approximately 70% were seen once. The sequenced sample was peripheral blood mononuclear cells (PBMCs), obtained before the fourth cycle of nivolumab. These receptors were taken from a human donor with classical Hodgkin lymphoma.

The V call is TRBV6-6, the J call TRBJ1-1, with TRBD1 identical over 7 bases. From germline, CDR1 is MNHNY and CDR2 SVGAGI (reference sequence). This CDR3 has 14 amino acids. V lost 5 bases to trimming and J lost 1 base; unmatched junction nucleotides: 4. This chain's CDR3 is CASSLRGSNTEAFF. Written as DNA, the CDR3 is TGTGCCAGCAGTCTCAGGGGGTCGAACACTGAAGCTTTCTTT.

J is TRBJ2-5 and V is TRBV4-1; D is ambiguous. The CDR3 totals 14 residues. Germline V gene data show CDR1 as MGHRA and CDR2 as YSYEKL. The V end was cut by 2 bases, the J end by 6 bases, with 13 bases between. The CDR3 nucleotides read TGCGCCAGCAGCCAATTGGACCAGTCACAGACCCAGTACTTC. Its protein product is CASSQLDQSQTQYF.

J is TRBJ1-1 and V is TRBV6-6; D not resolved. Trimming took off 6 bases at V and 7 bases at J, with 12 bases between the two ends. The CDR3 has 12 amino acids. Germline V CDR1 and CDR2: MNHNY, SVGAGI (reference sequence). The DNA for the CDR3 is TGTGCCAGCAGCCAGGACGGTCATGAAGCTTTCTTT. It translates to CASSQDGHEAFF.

A few counts support this clone. V usage is TRBV28 and J usage is TRBJ1-2, with D possibly TRBD1 on 6 matching bases. In germline, CDR1 is MDHEN, CDR2 SYDVKM. V lost 4 bases and J lost 1, with 19 bases in between. The CDR3 extends over 17 amino acids. CDR3 sequence (DNA): TGTGCCAGCAGTTCCCAAAGTTGGGGGCGCAGTAACTATGGCTACACCTTC. Amino acids: CASSSQSWGRSNYGYTF.

The genes are TRBV9 and TRBJ2-1, with D possibly TRBD1 on 6 matching bases. The V end lost 7 bases, the J end lost 5 bases, and 13 bases lay between the germline ends. CDR1 SGDLS and CDR2 YYNGEE come from the germline V gene. CDR3 length equals 13 residues. This CDR3 is CASGDYRDNEQFF. Here the CDR3 DNA reads TGTGCCAGCGGAGATTACAGGGACAATGAGCAGTTCTTC.

V and J are TRBV7-8 and TRBJ2-7; D unclear. Trimming cost V 5 bases and J 0 bases, with 5 bases left between them. The CDR3 spans 12 residues. Germline V gene lookup returns CDR1 SGHVS and CDR2 FQNEAQ. Here the CDR3 reads CASSPHSYEQYF. The CDR3 DNA is TGTGCCAGCAGCCCCCACTCCTACGAGCAGTACTTC. Variable domain in full (rest from reference TRBV7-8 and TRBJ2-7): GAGVSQSPRYKVAKRGQDVALRCDPISGHVSLFWYQQALGQGPEFLTYFQNEAQLDKSGLPSDRFFAERPEGSVSTLKIQRTQQEDSAVYLCASSPHSYEQYFGPGTRLTVT.

This clone is categorized as medium-sized. The chain joins TRBV9 to TRBJ2-2; 10 positions match TRBD2. The germline V gene encodes CDR1 SGDLS and CDR2 YYNGEE. The ends lost 4 bases at V and 4 bases at J; junction bases unmatched: 7. The CDR3 has 16 residues. CDR3 sequence reads: CASSPWTSGFTGELFF. The CDR3 DNA reads as TGTGCCAGCAGCCCGTGGACTAGCGGATTCACCGGGGAGCTGTTTTTT.

This chain joins TRBV4-1 and TRBJ1-1; D possibly corresponds to TRBD1 (6 bases). V was trimmed by 0 bases and J by 11 bases, leaving 13 bases between them. This CDR3 is built from 13 residues. Germline CDR1 is MGHRA and CDR2 is YSYEKL. The CDR3 sequence: CASSQEGQGMAFF. CDR3 DNA: TGCGCCAGCAGCCAAGAGGGGCAGGGGATGGCTTTCTTT.

CDR3 sequence reads: CAWSRLNEQFF. CDR3 DNA: TGTGCCTGGAGTAGGCTCAATGAGCAGTTCTTC. The chain recombines TRBV30 with TRBJ2-1, with D hard to call. Trimming left V 2 bases short and J 6 bases short, with 5 bases between. This CDR3 comprises 11 residues. Germline lookup yields CDR1 GTSNPN and CDR2 SVGIG (reference sequence).